This TCR beta chain came from a study of type 1 regulatory T cells (dated by TCRdb to the early 2020s). Some background on the complete study: An in vitro protocol by which a Tr1-enriched, alloantigen-specific CD4 T cell product named T-allo10 was generated was characterized in the study. T-allo10 was being evaluated clinically in patients with hematological malignancies who were receiving allogeneic hematopoietic stem cell transplantation.

As regards this clonotype: The antigen this receptor binds is unknown. Mismatch with germline at one junction end may stem from a read error.

Specificity for host alloantigens, anergy, and the capacity for alloantigen-specific suppression were described as properties of donor-derived T-allo10 cells. CDR1 and CDR2, per the germline V gene (reference sequence), are LGHDT and YNNKEL. The CDR3 holds 14 amino acids from the cysteine to the phenylalanine. Only the CDR3 portion is preserved as DNA: 42 bases, with reading frame beginning at the first base. The reads were generated on an Illumina MiSeq. TCRdb passed the public sequencing reads through fastp at Q25 and MiXCR, retaining productive beta sequences. Rows with a matching CDR3 protein are joined into one entry that keeps the most common DNA and genes. This sample is represented by approximately 23,000 distinct CDR3 sequences; approximately 77% of them were singletons. The ten most abundant clones make up over 12% of the sample.

The TCR was taken from a human donor in good health. The chain links TRBV3-1 with TRBJ2-2; the D gene is perhaps TRBD1 or TRBD2, each of them matching over 5 bases. The source material was cultured T cells, either the whole culture or a sorted T cell fraction (not recorded which). The sample's cell subset or site, from its label and the paper: Tr1-enriched cell product generated in vitro against host alloantigens. Here the CDR3 is given as CACSRPGGTGELFF. The DNA reads as follows: TGTGCCTGCAGCAGGCCTGGGGGCACCGGGGAGCTGTTTTTT.